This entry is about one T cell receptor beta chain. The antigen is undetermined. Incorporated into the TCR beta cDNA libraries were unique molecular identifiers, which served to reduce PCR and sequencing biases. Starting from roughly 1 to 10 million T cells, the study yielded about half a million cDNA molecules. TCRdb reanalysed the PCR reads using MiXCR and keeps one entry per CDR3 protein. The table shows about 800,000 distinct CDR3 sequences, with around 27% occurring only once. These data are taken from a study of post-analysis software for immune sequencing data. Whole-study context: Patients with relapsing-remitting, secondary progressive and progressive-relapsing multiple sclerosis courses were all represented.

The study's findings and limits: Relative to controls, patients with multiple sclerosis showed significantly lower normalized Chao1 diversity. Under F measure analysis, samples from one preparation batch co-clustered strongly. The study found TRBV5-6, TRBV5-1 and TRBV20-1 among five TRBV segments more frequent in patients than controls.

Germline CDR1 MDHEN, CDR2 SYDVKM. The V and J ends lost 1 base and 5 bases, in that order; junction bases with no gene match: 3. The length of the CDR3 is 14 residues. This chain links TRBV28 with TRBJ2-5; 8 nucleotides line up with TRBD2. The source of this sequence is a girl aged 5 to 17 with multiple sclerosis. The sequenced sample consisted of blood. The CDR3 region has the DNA TGTGCCAGCAGTTTATTAGCGGGGATGGAGACCCAGTACTTC. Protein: CASSLLAGMETQYF.